A selection of T cell receptor beta chains follows, all from one sample in a study of blood T cell repertoires in COVID-19. TCRdb's table, derived via immunoSEQ multiplex PCR, lists solely in-frame clones and lacks some. The table records more than 250,000 clones, 86% of them present only once. The sample taken for sequencing was PBMCs or T cells enriched from blood (not recorded which). These TCRs come from a woman aged 18-29 years who had recovered from COVID-19. Both conserved end residues are part of each CDR3. Fields, in order: D gene, clone size, J gene, V gene, CDR3 protein, CDR3 DNA. The D gene is left open where the match is weak. Rows give clone size only sometimes, using once, few, many, or a class for an expanded clone.

D: TRBD2
size: NA
J: TRBJ2-7
V: TRBV7-9
CDR3: CASSLSGRAPGGEQYF
DNA: TGTGCCAGCAGCCTCAGCGGGAGGGCCCCGGGGGGCGAGCAGTACTTC

D: TRBD1
size: once
J: TRBJ2-2
V: TRBV10-1
CDR3: CASSEGTGGLNTGELFF
DNA: TGCGCCAGCAGTGAGGGGACAGGGGGATTGAACACCGGGGAGCTGTTTTTT

D: TRBD2
size: once
J: TRBJ2-1
V: TRBV11-2
CDR3: CASSSEREGRNEQFF
DNA: TGTGCCAGCAGCTCCGAGCGGGAGGGCCGGAATGAGCAGTTCTTC

D: NA
size: NA
J: TRBJ1-2
V: TRBV7-9
CDR3: CASSDTGLGYYGYTF
DNA: TGTGCCAGCAGCGACACAGGGTTGGGGTACTATGGCTACACCTTC

D: NA
size: NA
J: TRBJ1-1
V: TRBV5-1
CDR3: CASSPAGGTMIPTEAFF
DNA: TGCGCCAGCAGTCCCGCGGGGGGGACAATGATCCCCACTGAAGCTTTCTTT

D: TRBD1
size: NA
J: TRBJ2-7
V: TRBV5-6
CDR3: CASTLKGTGVREQYF
DNA: TGTGCCAGCACTCTCAAAGGGACAGGGGTTCGGGAGCAGTACTTC

D: TRBD1
size: NA
J: TRBJ2-2
V: TRBV7-6
CDR3: CASSFSGTENTGELFF
DNA: TGTGCCAGCAGCTTCTCCGGGACAGAAAACACCGGGGAGCTGTTTTTT

D: NA
size: NA
J: TRBJ1-1
V: TRBV7-3
CDR3: CASSLTGNTEAFF
DNA: TGTGCCAGCAGCTTGACAGGGAACACTGAAGCTTTCTTT

D: NA
size: NA
J: TRBJ1-4
V: TRBV5-5
CDR3: CASSLSGASNEKLFF
DNA: TGTGCCAGCAGCTTGTCAGGGGCATCTAATGAAAAACTGTTTTTT

D: NA
size: NA
J: TRBJ1-5
V: TRBV7-8
CDR3: CASSSSQSNQPQHF
DNA: TGTGCCAGCAGCTCCTCACAAAGCAATCAGCCCCAGCATTTT

D: TRBD2
size: NA
J: TRBJ2-1
V: TRBV5-1
CDR3: CASQRPRGSSYNEQFF
DNA: TGCGCCAGCCAACGACCGCGGGGGAGCTCCTACAATGAGCAGTTCTTC

D: NA
size: NA
J: TRBJ2-7
V: TRBV11-2
CDR3: CASSLAVGSTTTSYEQYF
DNA: TGTGCCAGCAGCTTAGCCGTCGGGAGTACAACCACCTCCTACGAGCAGTACTTC

D: NA
size: NA
J: TRBJ1-4
V: TRBV4-3
CDR3: CASSQSSRVNEKLFF
DNA: TGCGCCAGCAGCCAATCCTCCAGGGTTAATGAAAAACTGTTTTTT

D: TRBD1
size: NA
J: TRBJ1-1
V: TRBV27
CDR3: CASSWAGGWTEAFF
DNA: TGTGCCAGCAGTTGGGCAGGGGGTTGGACTGAAGCTTTCTTT

D: TRBD1
size: NA
J: TRBJ1-4
V: TRBV27
CDR3: CASSFLPRDRVKDFYEKLFF
DNA: TGTGCCAGCAGTTTCCTCCCTCGGGACAGGGTTAAAGATTTTTATGAAAAACTGTTTTTT

D: NA
size: NA
J: TRBJ1-3
V: TRBV11-2
CDR3: CASSVGLKGNTIYF
DNA: TGTGCCAGCAGCGTAGGGCTCAAAGGAAACACCATATATTTT

D: NA
size: NA
J: TRBJ1-2
V: TRBV24-1
CDR3: CATSDAGRYGYTF
DNA: TGTGCCACCAGTGATGCAGGGCGCTATGGCTACACCTTC

D: NA
size: NA
J: TRBJ2-1
V: TRBV7-6
CDR3: CASSLGWFRGGVYNEQFF
DNA: TGTGCCAGCAGCTTAGGTTGGTTTAGGGGGGGAGTCTACAATGAGCAGTTCTTC

D: TRBD1
size: NA
J: TRBJ1-2
V: TRBV11-3
CDR3: CASSLRPGQTNYGYTF
DNA: TGTGCCAGCAGCTTAAGACCGGGACAGACTAACTATGGCTACACCTTC

D: TRBD2
size: NA
J: TRBJ2-1
V: TRBV11-2
CDR3: CASSWGLAEGNEQFF
DNA: TGTGCCAGCAGCTGGGGACTAGCGGAAGGAAATGAGCAGTTCTTC

D: NA
size: NA
J: TRBJ1-1
V: TRBV7-2
CDR3: CASSPRGAAANTEAFF
DNA: TGTGCCAGCAGCCCTCGGGGGGCGGCAGCGAACACTGAAGCTTTCTTT

D: NA
size: NA
J: TRBJ2-7
V: TRBV6-2/TRBV6-3
CDR3: CASSQRRGGARYEQYF
DNA: TGTGCCAGCAGCCAGCGGAGGGGGGGAGCTAGGTACGAGCAGTACTTC

D: NA
size: few
J: TRBJ2-7
V: TRBV10-3
CDR3: CAISESEAGQPPPYEQYF
DNA: TGTGCCATCAGTGAGTCTGAGGCAGGGCAACCTCCTCCCTACGAGCAGTACTTC

D: TRBD1
size: NA
J: TRBJ2-4
V: TRBV4-1
CDR3: CASSQPVAGQGNIQYF
DNA: TGCGCCAGCAGCCAACCAGTGGCGGGACAGGGTAACATTCAGTACTTC

D: TRBD1
size: NA
J: TRBJ1-2
V: TRBV9
CDR3: CASSATGTGNNGYTF
DNA: TGTGCCAGCAGCGCCACCGGGACAGGGAACAATGGCTACACCTTC

D: NA
size: few
J: TRBJ1-3
V: TRBV7-8
CDR3: CASSLLREGRPGNTIYF
DNA: TGTGCCAGCAGCTTACTGCGCGAGGGGAGGCCTGGAAACACCATATATTTT

D: NA
size: once
J: TRBJ1-2
V: TRBV14
CDR3: CASSQETGTYGYTF
DNA: TGTGCCAGCAGCCAAGAAACAGGGACCTATGGCTACACCTTC

D: NA
size: NA
J: TRBJ2-5
V: TRBV20-1
CDR3: CSAEVETQYF
DNA: TGCAGTGCCGAGGTTGAGACCCAGTACTTC

D: NA
size: NA
J: TRBJ2-5
V: TRBV2
CDR3: CASSSVRDSQETQYF
DNA: TGTGCCAGCAGTTCAGTTCGGGACTCGCAAGAGACCCAGTACTTC

D: NA
size: NA
J: TRBJ1-2
V: TRBV7-2
CDR3: CASSLVGGGGDDGYTF
DNA: TGTGCCAGCAGCTTAGTCGGCGGGGGCGGGGATGATGGCTACACCTTC

D: TRBD1
size: NA
J: TRBJ2-7
V: TRBV5-1
CDR3: CASSLGGATYEQYF
DNA: TGCGCCAGCAGCCTAGGGGGCGCCACCTACGAGCAGTACTTC

D: TRBD1
size: NA
J: TRBJ2-5
V: TRBV19
CDR3: CASSAGGQGIRETQYF
DNA: TGTGCCAGTAGTGCAGGAGGACAGGGGATTAGGGAGACCCAGTACTTC

D: TRBD2
size: once
J: TRBJ2-2
V: TRBV9
CDR3: CASSGSIWRESGELFF
DNA: TGTGCCAGCAGTGGTTCTATATGGCGGGAGTCTGGGGAGCTGTTTTTT

D: NA
size: NA
J: TRBJ2-7
V: TRBV3-1/TRBV3-2
CDR3: CASSPHTGLGEQYF
DNA: TGTGCCAGCAGCCCCCATACAGGGTTGGGGGAGCAGTACTTC

D: NA
size: NA
J: TRBJ1-3
V: TRBV7-2
CDR3: CASSLAQSGAGNTIYF
DNA: TGTGCCAGCAGCTTAGCACAATCAGGCGCTGGAAACACCATATATTTT

D: TRBD2
size: NA
J: TRBJ2-3
V: TRBV5-4
CDR3: CASSLAELAGATDTQYF
DNA: TGTGCCAGCAGCTTGGCCGAGTTAGCGGGAGCTACAGATACGCAGTATTTT

D: NA
size: NA
J: TRBJ2-7
V: TRBV28
CDR3: CASSFSVSPYEQYF
DNA: TGTGCCAGCAGTTTTTCAGTTTCCCCTTACGAGCAGTACTTC

D: TRBD2
size: NA
J: TRBJ2-1
V: TRBV15
CDR3: CATSRVAGGLNEQFF
DNA: TGTGCCACCAGCAGAGTAGCGGGGGGGCTCAATGAGCAGTTCTTC

D: NA
size: once
J: TRBJ1-1
V: TRBV7-2
CDR3: CASSPGGANTEAFF
DNA: TGTGCCAGCAGCCCGGGGGGGGCCAACACTGAAGCTTTCTTT

D: TRBD1
size: NA
J: TRBJ1-5
V: TRBV7-9
CDR3: CASSPDRGYQPQHF
DNA: TGTGCCAGCAGCCCGGACAGGGGATATCAGCCCCAGCATTTT

D: NA
size: NA
J: TRBJ2-7
V: TRBV10-3
CDR3: CAISEAGALSYEQYF
DNA: TGTGCCATCAGTGAGGCAGGGGCCCTTTCCTACGAGCAGTACTTC

D: NA
size: NA
J: TRBJ2-7
V: TRBV5-1
CDR3: CASSSLSSYEQYF
DNA: TGCGCCAGCAGCTCCCTGAGCTCCTACGAGCAGTACTTC

D: NA
size: NA
J: TRBJ2-7
V: TRBV30
CDR3: CAWSDGSSYEQYF
DNA: TGTGCCTGGAGTGATGGTAGCTCCTACGAGCAGTACTTC

D: TRBD2
size: NA
J: TRBJ2-7
V: TRBV19
CDR3: CASSMASGIYEQYF
DNA: TGTGCCAGTAGTATGGCTAGCGGGATCTACGAGCAGTACTTC

D: NA
size: NA
J: TRBJ1-2
V: TRBV6-5
CDR3: CASIARGSNYGYTF
DNA: TGTGCCAGCATAGCTCGGGGATCCAACTATGGCTACACCTTC

D: NA
size: NA
J: TRBJ1-2
V: TRBV4-3
CDR3: CASSQDRTGRDGYTF
DNA: TGCGCCAGCAGCCAAGATCGAACAGGGAGGGATGGCTACACCTTC

D: TRBD2
size: NA
J: TRBJ2-1
V: TRBV30
CDR3: CASGGSGSLGEQFF
DNA: TGTGCCTCCGGAGGTAGCGGGAGTCTTGGTGAGCAGTTCTTC

D: NA
size: NA
J: TRBJ2-1
V: TRBV27
CDR3: CASSPINRESYNEQFF
DNA: TGTGCCAGCAGTCCGATCAACAGGGAATCCTACAATGAGCAGTTCTTC

D: TRBD1
size: once
J: TRBJ1-4
V: TRBV27
CDR3: CASSPYRGDEKLFF
DNA: TGTGCCAGCAGTCCCTACAGGGGGGATGAAAAACTGTTTTTT

D: TRBD1
size: NA
J: TRBJ2-1
V: TRBV5-4
CDR3: CASSRTGQGYNEQFF
DNA: TGTGCCAGCAGCAGGACGGGACAGGGATACAATGAGCAGTTCTTC

D: NA
size: NA
J: TRBJ1-2
V: TRBV6-1
CDR3: CASSESVANYGYTF
DNA: TGTGCCAGCAGTGAATCCGTAGCTAACTATGGCTACACCTTC

D: TRBD1
size: NA
J: TRBJ2-7
V: TRBV6-5
CDR3: CASSYVRGYEQYF
DNA: TGTGCCAGCAGTTACGTCAGGGGGTACGAGCAGTACTTC

D: NA
size: once
J: TRBJ2-7
V: TRBV7-8
CDR3: CASSTPPGQLSYEQYF
DNA: TGTGCCAGCAGCACACCGCCGGGACAACTCTCCTACGAGCAGTACTTC

D: NA
size: NA
J: TRBJ2-2
V: TRBV3-1/TRBV3-2
CDR3: CASSQERQDNTGELFF
DNA: TGTGCCAGCAGCCAAGAAAGACAGGACAACACCGGGGAGCTGTTTTTT

D: TRBD1
size: NA
J: TRBJ2-7
V: TRBV29-1
CDR3: CSVEGQGSSYEQYF
DNA: TGCAGCGTTGAGGGACAGGGCAGCTCCTACGAGCAGTACTTC

D: NA
size: NA
J: TRBJ2-6
V: TRBV27
CDR3: CASSLSNSGANVLTF
DNA: TGTGCCAGCAGTTTGTCTAACTCTGGGGCCAACGTCCTGACTTTC

D: NA
size: NA
J: TRBJ1-2
V: TRBV27
CDR3: CASRNNRNYGYTF
DNA: TGTGCCAGCAGAAACAACAGGAACTATGGCTACACCTTC

D: TRBD2
size: NA
J: TRBJ2-7
V: TRBV6-6
CDR3: CASRERGSPYEQYF
DNA: TGTGCCAGCAGAGAGCGGGGTTCACCCTACGAGCAGTACTTC

D: NA
size: few
J: TRBJ2-7
V: TRBV4-3
CDR3: CASSPRRTVDYEQYF
DNA: TGCGCCAGCAGCCCTCGAAGGACAGTGGATTACGAGCAGTACTTC

D: TRBD1
size: NA
J: TRBJ1-1
V: TRBV7-2
CDR3: CASETGGLVAFF
DNA: TGTGCCAGTGAGACAGGGGGCCTGGTAGCTTTCTTT